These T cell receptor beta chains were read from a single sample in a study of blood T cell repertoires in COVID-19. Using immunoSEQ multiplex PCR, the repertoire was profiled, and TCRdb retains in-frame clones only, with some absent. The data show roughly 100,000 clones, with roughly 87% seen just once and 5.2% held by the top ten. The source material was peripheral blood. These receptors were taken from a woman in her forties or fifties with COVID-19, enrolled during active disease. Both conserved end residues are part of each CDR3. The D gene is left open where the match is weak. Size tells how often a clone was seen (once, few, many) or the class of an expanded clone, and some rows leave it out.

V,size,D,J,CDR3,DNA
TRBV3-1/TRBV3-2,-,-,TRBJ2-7,CASSQETGWDEQYF,TGTGCCAGCAGCCAAGAGACAGGATGGGACGAGCAGTACTTC
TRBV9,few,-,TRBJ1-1,CASSPGVNTEAFF,TGTGCCAGCAGTCCGGGTGTGAACACTGAAGCTTTCTTT
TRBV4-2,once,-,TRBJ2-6,CASSQDGLAAGANVLTF,TGTGCCAGCAGCCAAGATGGGCTAGCAGCTGGGGCCAACGTCCTGACTTTC
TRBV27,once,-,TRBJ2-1,CASSLGQGLSSYNEQFF,TGTGCCAGCAGTTTAGGGCAGGGGCTGAGCTCCTACAATGAGCAGTTCTTC
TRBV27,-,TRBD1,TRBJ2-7,CASSSTGGLSYEQYF,TGTGCCAGCAGTTCCACAGGGGGGTTGTCCTACGAGCAGTACTTC
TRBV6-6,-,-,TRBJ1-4,CASSRNLVGEKLFF,TGTGCCAGTAGCCGCAACCTGGTGGGTGAAAAACTGTTTTTT
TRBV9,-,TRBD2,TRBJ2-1,CASSPSGSGGPYSYNEQFF,TGTGCCAGCAGCCCCTCAGGCAGCGGGGGGCCCTACTCCTACAATGAGCAGTTCTTC
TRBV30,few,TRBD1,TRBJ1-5,CAWSVGQGSQPQHF,TGTGCCTGGAGTGTCGGACAGGGGAGTCAGCCCCAGCATTTT
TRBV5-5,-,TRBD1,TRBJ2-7,CASSPRDRGEQYF,TGTGCCAGCAGCCCCCGGGACAGAGGGGAGCAGTACTTC
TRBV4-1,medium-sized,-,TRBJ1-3,CASSQAWGLDGNTIYF,TGCGCCAGCAGCCAAGCTTGGGGCTTGGATGGAAACACCATATATTTT
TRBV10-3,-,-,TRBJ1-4,CAISDSREILEKLFF,TGTGCCATCAGTGACTCCCGGGAGATATTGGAGAAACTGTTTTTT
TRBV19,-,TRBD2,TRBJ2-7,CASSIGAGENYEQYF,TGTGCCAGTAGTATAGGAGCGGGGGAGAATTACGAGCAGTACTTC
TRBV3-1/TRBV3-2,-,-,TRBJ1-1,CASSQDRWRGRSTEAFF,TGTGCCAGCAGCCAAGATCGGTGGAGGGGCCGGAGCACTGAAGCTTTCTTT
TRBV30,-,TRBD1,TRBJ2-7,CAWDRGQDPFKQYF,TGTGCCTGGGACAGGGGCCAGGACCCTTTCAAGCAGTACTTC
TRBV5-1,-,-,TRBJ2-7,CASSFDISSYEQYF,TGCGCCAGCAGCTTTGACATTAGCTCCTACGAGCAGTACTTC
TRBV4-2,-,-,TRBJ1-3,CASSQETHSGNTIYF,TGTGCCAGCAGCCAAGAGACTCACTCTGGAAACACCATATATTTT
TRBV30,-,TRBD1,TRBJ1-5,CAWSVEGAGNQPQHF,TGTGCCTGGAGTGTAGAGGGGGCTGGCAATCAGCCCCAGCATTTT
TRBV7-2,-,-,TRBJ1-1,CASSLRGMNTEAFF,TGTGCCAGCAGCTTAAGAGGAATGAACACTGAAGCTTTCTTT
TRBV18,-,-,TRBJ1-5,CASSEQGFGNQPQHF,TGTGCCAGCTCTGAACAGGGCTTCGGCAATCAGCCCCAGCATTTT
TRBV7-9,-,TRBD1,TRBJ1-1,CASSLGTGGWTQAFF,TGTGCCAGCAGCTTAGGGACAGGGGGCTGGACTCAAGCTTTCTTT
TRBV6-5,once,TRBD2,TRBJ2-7,CASSLAGEATYEQYF,TGTGCCAGCAGTTTAGCGGGGGAAGCCACCTACGAGCAGTACTTC
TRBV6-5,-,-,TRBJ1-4,CASRRSANEKLFF,TGTGCCAGTAGAAGATCGGCTAATGAAAAACTGTTTTTT
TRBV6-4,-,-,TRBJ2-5,CASSDWSYSYQETQYF,TGTGCCAGCAGTGATTGGTCCTACTCGTACCAAGAGACCCAGTACTTC
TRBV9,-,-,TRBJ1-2,CASSVGTALPNYGYTF,TGTGCCAGCAGCGTAGGCACAGCCCTCCCAAACTATGGCTACACCTTC
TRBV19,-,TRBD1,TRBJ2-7,CASNAGGQGATYEQYF,TGTGCCAGTAACGCCGGGGGACAGGGGGCCACCTACGAGCAGTACTTC
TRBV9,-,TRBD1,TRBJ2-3,CASSVGTGADTQYF,TGTGCCAGCAGCGTAGGGACAGGGGCAGATACGCAGTATTTT
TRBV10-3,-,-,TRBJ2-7,CAISRDSYSYEQYF,TGTGCCATCAGTCGGGACTCCTATTCCTACGAGCAGTACTTC
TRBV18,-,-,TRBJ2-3,CASSPPSPSDTQYF,TGTGCCAGCTCACCCCCGAGTCCGTCTGATACGCAGTATTTT
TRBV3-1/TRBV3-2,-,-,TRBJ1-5,CASSQDIRVQPQHF,TGTGCCAGCAGCCAAGATATCCGGGTTCAGCCCCAGCATTTT
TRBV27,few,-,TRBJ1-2,CASSLLGTGFGYTF,TGTGCCAGCAGTTTACTCGGCACAGGTTTTGGCTACACCTTC
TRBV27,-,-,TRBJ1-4,CASRGAATNEKLFF,TGTGCCAGCAGAGGGGCTGCAACTAATGAAAAACTGTTTTTT
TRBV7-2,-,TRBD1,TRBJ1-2,CASSLGTGDGYTF,TGTGCCAGCAGCTTAGGTACAGGGGATGGCTACACCTTC
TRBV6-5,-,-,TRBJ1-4,CASERAANEKLFF,TGTGCCAGCGAGAGGGCAGCTAATGAAAAACTGTTTTTT
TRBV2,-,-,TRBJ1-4,CASSARVAGEKLFF,TGTGCCAGCAGTGCCCGGGTCGCAGGGGAAAAACTGTTTTTT
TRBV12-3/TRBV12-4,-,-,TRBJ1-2,CASSLGEGYGYTF,TGTGCCAGCAGTTTAGGGGAGGGCTATGGCTACACCTTC
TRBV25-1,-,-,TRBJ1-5,CASSGFEDSNQPQHF,TGTGCCAGCAGCGGTTTTGAGGATAGCAATCAGCCCCAGCATTTT
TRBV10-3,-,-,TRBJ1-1,CAISENREGTEAFF,TGTGCCATCAGTGAGAACAGGGAAGGCACTGAAGCTTTCTTT
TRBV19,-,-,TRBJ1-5,CASSEAAWGNQPQHF,TGTGCCAGTAGTGAGGCAGCCTGGGGCAATCAGCCCCAGCATTTT
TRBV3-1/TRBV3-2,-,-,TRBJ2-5,CASSHPGSATETQYF,TGTGCCAGCAGCCACCCGGGTAGCGCAACAGAGACCCAGTACTTC
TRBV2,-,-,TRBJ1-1,CASHKRLTEAFF,TGTGCCAGTCATAAGAGATTAACTGAAGCTTTCTTT
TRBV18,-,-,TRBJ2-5,CASSPGSQETQYF,TGTGCCAGCTCACCCGGGAGTCAAGAGACCCAGTACTTC
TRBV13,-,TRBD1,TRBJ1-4,CASSLGQGGEKLFF,TGTGCCAGCAGCTTGGGACAGGGGGGCGAAAAACTGTTTTTT
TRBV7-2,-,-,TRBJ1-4,CASSPLLLDRRNEKLFF,TGTGCCAGCAGCCCATTGCTGTTAGACAGGAGAAATGAAAAACTGTTTTTT
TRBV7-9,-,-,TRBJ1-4,CASSLGGSGWTNEKLFF,TGTGCCAGCAGCTTAGGAGGCAGCGGTTGGACTAATGAAAAACTGTTTTTT
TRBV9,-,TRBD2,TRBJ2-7,CASSFSGASSYEQYF,TGTGCCAGCAGCTTCAGCGGGGCCAGCTCCTACGAGCAGTACTTC
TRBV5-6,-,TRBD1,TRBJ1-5,CASSSYRTGRSNQPQHF,TGTGCCAGCAGCTCCTATCGGACAGGCCGTAGCAATCAGCCCCAGCATTTT
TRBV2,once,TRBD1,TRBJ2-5,CASSEGTGMETQYF,TGTGCCAGCAGTGAAGGGACAGGGATGGAGACCCAGTACTTC
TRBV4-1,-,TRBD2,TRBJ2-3,CASSQLPGLAGITDTQYF,TGCGCCAGCAGCCAACTGCCGGGACTAGCGGGGATCACAGATACGCAGTATTTT
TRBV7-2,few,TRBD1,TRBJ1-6,CASSIDRGLYNSPLHF,TGTGCCAGCAGCATCGACAGGGGGCTCTATAATTCACCCCTCCACTTT
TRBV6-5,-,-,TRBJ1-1,CASTEIQLYTEAFF,TGTGCCAGCACCGAGATACAGTTGTACACTGAAGCTTTCTTT
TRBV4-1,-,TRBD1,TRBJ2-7,CASSQSTGDYEQYF,TGCGCCAGCAGCCAATCTACAGGGGACTACGAGCAGTACTTC
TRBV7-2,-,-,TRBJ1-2,CASSSEISSNGYTF,TGTGCCAGCAGCTCGGAGATCAGCTCCAATGGCTACACCTTC
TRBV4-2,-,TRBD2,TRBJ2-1,CASSQVAGDPLHEQFF,TGTGCCAGCAGCCAAGTAGCGGGGGACCCTCTTCATGAGCAGTTCTTC
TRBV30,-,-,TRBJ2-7,CAWSVLNEQYF,TGTGCCTGGAGTGTACTAAATGAGCAGTACTTC
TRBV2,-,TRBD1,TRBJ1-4,CASSEARLGQGINEKLFF,TGTGCCAGCAGTGAAGCCCGATTAGGACAGGGGATTAATGAAAAACTGTTTTTT
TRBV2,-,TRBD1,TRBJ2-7,CASSDGQGVSYEQYF,TGTGCCAGCAGTGATGGACAGGGGGTTTCCTACGAGCAGTACTTC
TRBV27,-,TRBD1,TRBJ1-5,CASSLTGGYQPQHF,TGTGCCAGCAGCTTGACAGGGGGCTATCAGCCCCAGCATTTT
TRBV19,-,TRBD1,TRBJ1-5,CASQRQGANQPQHF,TGTGCCAGCCAACGACAGGGGGCGAATCAGCCCCAGCATTTT